Below, one TCR beta chain is given with its context. Its antigen is currently unknown. An end of the junction does not agree with germline; a read error may underlie this. The source of the sample is a study of cytomegalovirus exposure and HLA in healthy donors. Study outcomes and limitations: Because they were indistinguishable, some V segments, including TRBV6-2 and TRBV6-3, were excluded.

Germline assignment: CDR1 SEHNR and CDR2 FQNEAQ (reference sequence). This CDR3 spans 17 amino acids. The study ran its PCR with 60 Vbeta and 13 Jbeta primers. Only in-frame clones appear in the TCRdb table, and some are missing; sequencing was by immunoSEQ multiplex PCR. The sample contains some 96,000 clones, 64% of which appear only once. The source material was PBMCs. V and J are TRBV7-9 and TRBJ1-1; the D gene is possibly TRBD1 (6 bases). This receptor was identified in a man aged 60 to 75 in good health and CMV-seronegative. CDR3 DNA: TGTTCCAGCAGCCCCCCGGTAGGACAGCACATGAACACTGAAGCTTTCTTT. Protein sequence: CSSSPPVGQHMNTEAFF.